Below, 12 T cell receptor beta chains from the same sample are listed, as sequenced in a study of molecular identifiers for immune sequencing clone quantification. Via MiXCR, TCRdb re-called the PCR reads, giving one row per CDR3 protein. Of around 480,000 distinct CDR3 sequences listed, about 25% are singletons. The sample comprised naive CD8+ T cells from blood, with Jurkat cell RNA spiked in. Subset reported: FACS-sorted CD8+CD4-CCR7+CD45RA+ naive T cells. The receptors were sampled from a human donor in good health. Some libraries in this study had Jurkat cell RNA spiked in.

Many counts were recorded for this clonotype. CDR3 in amino acids: CSAGLYTGELFF. For the CDR3, the DNA is TGCAGTGCAGGACTCTACACCGGGGAGCTGTTTTTT. V and J are TRBV20-1 and TRBJ2-2, with D maybe TRBD2 (5 bases). CDR1 is DFQATT, CDR2 SNEGSKA, per germline (reference sequence). The V end was cut by 6 bases, the J end by 3 bases, with 8 bases between. The CDR3 covers 12 residues.

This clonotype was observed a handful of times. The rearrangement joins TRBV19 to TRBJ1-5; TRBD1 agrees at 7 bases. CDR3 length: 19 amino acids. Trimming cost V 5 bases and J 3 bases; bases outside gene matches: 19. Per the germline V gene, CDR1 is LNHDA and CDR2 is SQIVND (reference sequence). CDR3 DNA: TGTGCCAGTAGTCCAAGACAGGGATTGAGATTCGGAGACAATCAGCCCCAGCATTTT. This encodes CASSPRQGLRFGDNQPQHF.

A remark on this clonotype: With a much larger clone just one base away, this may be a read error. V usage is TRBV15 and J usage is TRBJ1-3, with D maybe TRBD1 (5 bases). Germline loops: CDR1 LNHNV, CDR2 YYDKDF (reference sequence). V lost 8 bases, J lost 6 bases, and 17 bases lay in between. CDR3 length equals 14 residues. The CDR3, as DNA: TGTGCCACCCCCGACAGAGGAGAGGAAAACACCATATATTTT. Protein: CATPDRGEENTIYF.

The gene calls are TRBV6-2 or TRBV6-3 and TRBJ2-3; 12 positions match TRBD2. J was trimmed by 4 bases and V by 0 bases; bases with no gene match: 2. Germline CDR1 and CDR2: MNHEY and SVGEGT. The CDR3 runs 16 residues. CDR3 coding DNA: TGTGCCAGCAGTTACTCAACTAGCGGGGGGCCAGATACGCAGTATTTT. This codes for CASSYSTSGGPDTQYF.

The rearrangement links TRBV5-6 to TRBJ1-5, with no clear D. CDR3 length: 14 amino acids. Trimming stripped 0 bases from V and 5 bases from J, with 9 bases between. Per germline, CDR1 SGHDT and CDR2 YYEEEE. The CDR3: CASSLASSDQPQHF. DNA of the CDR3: TGTGCCAGCAGCTTGGCCTCCAGTGATCAGCCCCAGCATTTT. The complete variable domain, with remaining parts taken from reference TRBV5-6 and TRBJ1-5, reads DAGVTQSPTHLIKTRGQQVTLRCSPKSGHDTVSWYQQALGQGPQFIFQYYEEEERQRGNFPDRFSGHQFPNYSSELNVNALLLGDSALYLCASSLASSDQPQHFGDGTRLSIL.

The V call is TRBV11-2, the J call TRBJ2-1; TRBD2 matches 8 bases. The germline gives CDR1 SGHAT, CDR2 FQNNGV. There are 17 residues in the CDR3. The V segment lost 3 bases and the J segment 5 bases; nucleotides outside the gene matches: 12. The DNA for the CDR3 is TGTGCCAGCAGCTTGGGTACTGGCGGGAGGAGCGACAATGAGCAGTTCTTC. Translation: CASSLGTGGRSDNEQFF. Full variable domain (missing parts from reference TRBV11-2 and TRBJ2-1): EAGVAQSPRYKIIEKRQSVAFWCNPISGHATLYWYQQILGQGPKLLIQFQNNGVVDDSQLPKDRFSAERLKGVDSTLKIQPAKLEDSAVYLCASSLGTGGRSDNEQFFGPGTRLTVL.

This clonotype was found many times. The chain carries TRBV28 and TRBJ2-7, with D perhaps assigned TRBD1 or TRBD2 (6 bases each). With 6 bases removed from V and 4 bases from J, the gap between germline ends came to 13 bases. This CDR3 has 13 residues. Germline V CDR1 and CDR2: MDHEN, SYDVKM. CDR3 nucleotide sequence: TGTGCCAGCAGCTCAAGGGGGGCTTACGAGCAGTACTTC. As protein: CASSSRGAYEQYF.

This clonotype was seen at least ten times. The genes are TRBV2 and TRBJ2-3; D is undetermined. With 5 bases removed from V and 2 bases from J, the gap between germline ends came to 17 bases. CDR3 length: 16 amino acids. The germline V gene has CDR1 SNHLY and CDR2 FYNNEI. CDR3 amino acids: CASSYYGRPATDTQYF. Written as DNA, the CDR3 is TGTGCCAGCAGTTACTACGGCAGGCCAGCCACAGATACGCAGTATTTT. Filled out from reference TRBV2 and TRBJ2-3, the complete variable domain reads EPEVTQTPSHQVTQMGQEVILRCVPISNHLYFYWYRQILGQKVEFLVSFYNNEISEKSEIFDDQFSVERPDGSNFTLKIRSTKLEDSAMYFCASSYYGRPATDTQYFGPGTRLTVL.

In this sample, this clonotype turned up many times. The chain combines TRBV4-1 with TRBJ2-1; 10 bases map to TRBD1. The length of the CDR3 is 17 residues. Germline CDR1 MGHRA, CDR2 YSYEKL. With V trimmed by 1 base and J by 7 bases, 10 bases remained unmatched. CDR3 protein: CASSQVQVGTGANEQFF. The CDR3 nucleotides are TGCGCCAGCAGCCAAGTCCAAGTCGGGACAGGGGCTAATGAGCAGTTCTTC.

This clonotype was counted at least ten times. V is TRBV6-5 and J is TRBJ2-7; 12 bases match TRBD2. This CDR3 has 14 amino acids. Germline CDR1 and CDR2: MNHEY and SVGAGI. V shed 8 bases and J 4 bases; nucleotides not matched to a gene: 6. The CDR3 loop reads CASASSGREYEQYF. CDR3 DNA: TGTGCCAGCGCGTCTAGCGGGAGGGAGTACGAGCAGTACTTC.

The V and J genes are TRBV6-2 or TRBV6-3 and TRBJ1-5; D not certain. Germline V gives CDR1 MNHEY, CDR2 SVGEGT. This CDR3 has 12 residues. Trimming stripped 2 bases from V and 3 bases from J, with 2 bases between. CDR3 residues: CASSYNNQPQHF. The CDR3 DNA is TGTGCCAGCAGTTACAACAATCAGCCCCAGCATTTT.

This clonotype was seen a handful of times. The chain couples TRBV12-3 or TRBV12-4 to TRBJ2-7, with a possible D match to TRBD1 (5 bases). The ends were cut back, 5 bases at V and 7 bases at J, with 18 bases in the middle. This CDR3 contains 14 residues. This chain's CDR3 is CASSPQGTPDEQYF. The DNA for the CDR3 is TGTGCCAGCAGTCCCCAGGGAACCCCCGATGAGCAGTACTTC.